Sequencing of this T cell receptor beta chain was carried out in a study of graft-versus-host responses after intestinal transplantation. Study overall: Multivisceral, liver-intestinal, or isolated intestinal transplants were performed in recipients. Every recipient underwent anti-thymocyte globulin induction, then tacrolimus and steroids for approximately 3 years. Study-wide points: Researchers found GvH clones in recipient marrow, and some showed up first in ileum or blood.

Only in-frame clones appear in the TCRdb table, and some are missing; sequencing was by immunoSEQ multiplex PCR. The profile covers about 120,000 clones, with about nine tenths appearing a single time and under 0.2% taken by the ten largest. V lost 1 base, J lost 4 bases, and 16 bases lay in between. The germline CDR1 and CDR2 sequences are LGHNA and YSLEER. This CDR3 comprises 16 residues. This clone was seen a single time. Its specificity is unknown. The chain joins TRBV4-3 to TRBJ1-1; D is possibly TRBD1 (5 bases). This material consisted of unstimulated CD4+ T cells sorted from spleen or lymph node cells, taken before intestinal transplant. The sequence was obtained from a human donor who received an intestinal transplant. The CDR3 DNA reads as TGCGCCAGCAGCCAAGCAGGGTCCCTCTGGGGCACTGAAGCTTTCTTT. Protein: CASSQAGSLWGTEAFF.